This TCR beta chain was observed in a study of blood T cell repertoires in COVID-19. This CDR3 spans 15 amino acids. With V trimmed by 3 bases and J by 3 bases, 2 bases remained unmatched. Germline loops: CDR1 SGDLS, CDR2 YYNGEE. Original methodology: Using reference gene primer amplification, nucleated cell counts were estimated. Method: immunoSEQ multiplex PCR; TCRdb's copy keeps in-frame clones and lacks some. That table gives V, J and clone size, and the DNA gave D and trimming. The repertoire has 100,000 to 150,000 clones, around four fifths of them found once; the top ten carry 5.5%. The chain has TRBV9 and TRBJ2-5; 13 positions agree with TRBD2. The clonotype originates from a man aged 60 to 69 with acute or convalescent COVID-19. Sequencing was done on a sample of peripheral blood. The CDR3 region is CASSGGTSGEETQYF. CDR3 bases: TGTGCCAGCAGCGGTGGGACTAGCGGGGAAGAGACCCAGTACTTC.